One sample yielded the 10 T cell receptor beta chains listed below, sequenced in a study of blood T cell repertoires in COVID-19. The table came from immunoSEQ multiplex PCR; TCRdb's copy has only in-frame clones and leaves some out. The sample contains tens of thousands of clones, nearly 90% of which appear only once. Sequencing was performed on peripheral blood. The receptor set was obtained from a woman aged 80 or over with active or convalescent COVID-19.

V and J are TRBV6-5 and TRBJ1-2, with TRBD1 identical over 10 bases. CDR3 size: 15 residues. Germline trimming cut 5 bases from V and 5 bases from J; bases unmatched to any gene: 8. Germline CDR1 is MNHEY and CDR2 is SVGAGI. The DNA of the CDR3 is TGTGCCAGCAGTCACGACCGACAGGGGGCTTATGGCTACACCTTC. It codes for CASSHDRQGAYGYTF.

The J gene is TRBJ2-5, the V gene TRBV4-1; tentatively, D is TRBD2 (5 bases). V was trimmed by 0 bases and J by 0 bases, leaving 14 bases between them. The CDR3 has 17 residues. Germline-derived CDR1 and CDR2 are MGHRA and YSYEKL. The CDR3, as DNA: TGCGCCAGCAGCCAAGATGAGCGGCCCACGTACCAAGAGACCCAGTACTTC. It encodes CASSQDERPTYQETQYF.

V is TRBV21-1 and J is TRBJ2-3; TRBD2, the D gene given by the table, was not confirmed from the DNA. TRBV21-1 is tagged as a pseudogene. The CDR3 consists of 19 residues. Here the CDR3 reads CASSKEPLLRERSTDTQYF. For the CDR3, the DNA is TGTGCCAGCAGCAAAGAACCCCTTCTGAGGGAACGTAGCACAGATACGCAGTATTTT.

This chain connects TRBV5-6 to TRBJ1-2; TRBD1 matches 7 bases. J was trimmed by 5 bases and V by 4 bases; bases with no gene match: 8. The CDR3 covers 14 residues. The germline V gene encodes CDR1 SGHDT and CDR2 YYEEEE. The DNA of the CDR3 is TGTGCCAGCAGCCCGACAGGGACTGGATATGGCTACACCTTC. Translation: CASSPTGTGYGYTF.

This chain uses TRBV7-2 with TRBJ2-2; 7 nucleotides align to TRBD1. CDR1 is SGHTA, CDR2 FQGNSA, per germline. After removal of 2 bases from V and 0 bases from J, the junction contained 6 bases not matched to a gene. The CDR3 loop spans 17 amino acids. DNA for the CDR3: TGTGCCAGCAGCTTACTATCCGGGACAGCGAACACCGGGGAGCTGTTTTTT. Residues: CASSLLSGTANTGELFF.

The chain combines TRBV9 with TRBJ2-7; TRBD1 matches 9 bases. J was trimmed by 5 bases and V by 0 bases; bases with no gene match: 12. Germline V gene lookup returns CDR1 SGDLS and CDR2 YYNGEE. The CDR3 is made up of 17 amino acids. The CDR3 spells CASSVDGGTGRRDEQYF. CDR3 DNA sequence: TGTGCCAGCAGCGTAGACGGTGGGACAGGGCGAAGAGACGAGCAGTACTTC.

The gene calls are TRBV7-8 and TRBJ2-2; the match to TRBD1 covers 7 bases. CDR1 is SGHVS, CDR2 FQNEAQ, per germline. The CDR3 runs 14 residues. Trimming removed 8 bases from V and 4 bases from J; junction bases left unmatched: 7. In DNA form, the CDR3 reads TGTGCCAGCGCAATGACAGGGAGCACCGGGGAGCTGTTTTTT. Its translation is CASAMTGSTGELFF. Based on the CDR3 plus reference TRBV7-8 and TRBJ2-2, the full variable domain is GAGVSQSPRYKVAKRGQDVALRCDPISGHVSLFWYQQALGQGPEFLTYFQNEAQLDKSGLPSDRFFAERPEGSVSTLKIQRTQQEDSAVYLCASAMTGSTGELFFGEGSRLTVL.

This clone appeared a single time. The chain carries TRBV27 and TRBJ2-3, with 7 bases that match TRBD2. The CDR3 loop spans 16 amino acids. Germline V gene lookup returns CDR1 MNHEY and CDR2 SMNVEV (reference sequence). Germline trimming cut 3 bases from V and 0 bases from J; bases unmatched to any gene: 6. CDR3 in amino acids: CASSFTPGGSTDTQYF. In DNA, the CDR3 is TGTGCCAGCAGTTTTACCCCGGGAGGTAGCACAGATACGCAGTATTTT.

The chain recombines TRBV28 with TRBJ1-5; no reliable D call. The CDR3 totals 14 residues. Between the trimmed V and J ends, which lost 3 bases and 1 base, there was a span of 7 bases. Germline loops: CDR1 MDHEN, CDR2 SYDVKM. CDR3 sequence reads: CASSLGGSNQPQHF. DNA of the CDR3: TGTGCCAGCAGTTTGGGAGGGAGCAATCAGCCCCAGCATTTT.

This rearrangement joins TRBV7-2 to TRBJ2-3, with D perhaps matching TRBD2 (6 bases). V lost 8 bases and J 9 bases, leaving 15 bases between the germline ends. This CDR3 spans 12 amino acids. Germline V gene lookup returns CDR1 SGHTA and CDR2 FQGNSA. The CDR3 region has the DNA TGTGCCAGCGCCCCTAGCGCAGGGACGCAGTATTTT. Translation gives CASAPSAGTQYF. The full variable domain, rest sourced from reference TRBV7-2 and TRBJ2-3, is GAGVSQSPSNKVTEKGKDVELRCDPISGHTALYWYRQSLGQGLEFLIYFQGNSAPDKSGLPSDRFSAERTGGSVSTLTIQRTQQEDSAVYLCASAPSAGTQYFGPGTRLTVL.